This T cell receptor (beta chain) was observed in a study of CD8+ T cells in alopecia areata. As for the study in general: Spontaneously alopecic C3H/HeJ graft donors, about 6-12 months old, gave skin to roughly 7-10-week-old female C3H/HeJ mice. Study-wide results and caveats: Normal scalp had lower clonality than lesional scalp, with alopecia totalis/universalis lesions showing this most strongly.

With respect to this clone: Its target is not known. Mouse germline and gene names are used. The read falls 4 residues short of the CDR3 end, and the missing part is taken from the germline J gene.

Once RNA had been extracted, it was reverse transcribed into cDNA to act as the sequencing template. Profiling relied on immunoSEQ multiplex PCR, and the TCRdb table lists in-frame clones only, not all of them. Reported are 250,000 or so clones, none seen only once; the ten largest carry less than 1.5%. V lost 1 base and J 0 bases, leaving 8 bases between the germline ends. Germline CDR1 reads SGHSN; CDR2 reads HYEKVE. This CDR3 is built from 14 residues. Cell sorting was performed on pooled cutaneous lymph node cells with CD4, CD8alpha, NKG2D, NKG2ACE and other markers. The chain recombines TRBV12-1 with TRBJ1-2, with a weak D call TRBD1 (6 bases). The sample taken for sequencing was CD4+ T cells sorted from a lymph node. The TCR sequence derives from a C3H/HeJ mouse with alopecia areata. For this strain, the MHC haplotype corresponds to H2-k. The DNA read from the CDR3 is TGTGCCAGCTCTCTGGGACACGCAAACTCC. It codes for CASSLGHANS. The CDR3 as a whole reads CASSLGHANSDYTF.